This TCR beta chain was recovered during a study of T-cell memory formation after mild COVID-19. Overall study findings and caveats: Among CD4+ contracting clones, most were CM and EM, and CD8+ ones EMRA.

The CDR3 contains 16 residues. With 1 base removed from V and 1 base from J, the gap between germline ends came to 13 bases. CDR1 LGHDT and CDR2 YNNKEL come from the germline V gene (reference sequence). TCRdb reanalysed the 5' RACE reads using MiXCR and keeps one entry per CDR3 protein. This repertoire shows fewer than 200,000 distinct CDR3 sequences, approximately 12% found once; its top ten account for approximately 3.5%. About this clonotype itself: As yet, its antigen is unknown.

What was sequenced was PBMCs or a T cell subset sorted from them (not recorded which). This sequence was found in a young man who had mild COVID-19 (a few samples of this study predate the infection). Cell type and time point are not known. The V call is TRBV3-1, the J call TRBJ1-2; D remains ambiguous. This CDR3 is CASSQGSAAVNYGYTF. The CDR3 DNA sequence: TGTGCCAGCAGCCAAGGGAGCGCCGCCGTTAACTATGGCTACACCTTC.